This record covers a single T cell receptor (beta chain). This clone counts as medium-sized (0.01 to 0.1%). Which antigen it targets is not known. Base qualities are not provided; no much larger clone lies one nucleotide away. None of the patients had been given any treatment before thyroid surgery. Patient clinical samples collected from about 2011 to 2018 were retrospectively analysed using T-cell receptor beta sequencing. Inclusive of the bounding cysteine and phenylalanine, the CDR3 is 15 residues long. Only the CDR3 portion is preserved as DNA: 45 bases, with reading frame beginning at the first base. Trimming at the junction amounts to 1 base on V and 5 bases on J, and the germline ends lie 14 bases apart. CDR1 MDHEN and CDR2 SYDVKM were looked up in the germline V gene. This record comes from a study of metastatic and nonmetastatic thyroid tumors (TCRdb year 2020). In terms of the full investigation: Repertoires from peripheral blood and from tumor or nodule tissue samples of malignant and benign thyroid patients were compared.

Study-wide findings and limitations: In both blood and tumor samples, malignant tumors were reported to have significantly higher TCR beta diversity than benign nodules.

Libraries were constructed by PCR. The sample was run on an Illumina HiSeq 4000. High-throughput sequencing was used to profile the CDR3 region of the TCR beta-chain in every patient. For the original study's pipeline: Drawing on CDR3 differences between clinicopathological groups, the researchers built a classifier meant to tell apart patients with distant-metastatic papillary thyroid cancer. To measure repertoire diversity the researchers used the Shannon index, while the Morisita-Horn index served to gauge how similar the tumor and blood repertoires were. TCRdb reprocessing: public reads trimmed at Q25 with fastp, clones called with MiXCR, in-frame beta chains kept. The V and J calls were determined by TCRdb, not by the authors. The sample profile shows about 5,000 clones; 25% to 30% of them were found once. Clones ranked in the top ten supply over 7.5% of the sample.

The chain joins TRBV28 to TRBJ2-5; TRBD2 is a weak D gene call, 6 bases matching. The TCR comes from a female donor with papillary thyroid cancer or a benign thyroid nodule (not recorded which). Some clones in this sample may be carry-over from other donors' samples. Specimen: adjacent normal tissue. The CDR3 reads CASSLLTGVRETQYF. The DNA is TGTGCCAGCAGTTTATTAACGGGAGTGAGGGAGACCCAGTACTTC.